The subject of this entry is one T cell receptor (beta chain). The assay was immunoSEQ multiplex PCR, and TCRdb's table has in-frame clones only and misses some. The sample gives about 110,000 clones, roughly 91% of which show up once; around 3% is in the top ten. These data are taken from a study of blood T cell repertoires in COVID-19. V lost 3 bases to trimming and J lost 7 bases; unmatched junction nucleotides: 5. Per the germline V gene, CDR1 is SNHLY and CDR2 is FYNNEI. The CDR3 runs 14 residues. The V and J genes are TRBV2 and TRBJ1-5; 8 positions match TRBD1. The receptor's source is a woman between 50 and 59 years old with acute or convalescent COVID-19. Sequencing used peripheral blood. Here the CDR3 reads CASSDTGGRQPQHF. The CDR3 DNA sequence: TGTGCCAGCAGTGACACAGGGGGGCGGCAGCCCCAGCATTTT.